Included here is one T cell receptor beta chain sequence, with context. Its antigen is undetermined. A much larger clone sits a single nucleotide away, making a read error possible. cDNA was made by 5'RACE with 10-nucleotide random UMIs. Every sequencing run produced over 170 million TCR-beta sequences, and the sequences from any one run covered 15-18 subjects. A single record per CDR3 protein comes from TCRdb applying MiXCR to the 5' RACE reads. The table records around 67,000 distinct CDR3 sequences, 4% to 6% of them present only once. Germline assignment: CDR1 DFQATT and CDR2 SNEGSKA (reference sequence). The CDR3 loop spans 13 amino acids. Trimming took 2 bases from V and 6 from J, leaving 13 bases between them. These data belong to a study of neurological immune-mediated disorders. Study outcomes and limitations: None of the CDR3 amino acid sequences found in expanded clones was shared across subjects. This suggests that the TCR-beta repertoires were private in all groups.

The clonotype comes from a man between 18 and 29 years old with multiple sclerosis. The chain couples TRBV20-1 to TRBJ1-2; D might be TRBD1 (5 bases). Sequenced material: PBMCs. The CDR3 coding sequence is TGCAGTGCTAGACAGGGAAAGGTCCATGGCTACACCTTC. Residues: CSARQGKVHGYTF.